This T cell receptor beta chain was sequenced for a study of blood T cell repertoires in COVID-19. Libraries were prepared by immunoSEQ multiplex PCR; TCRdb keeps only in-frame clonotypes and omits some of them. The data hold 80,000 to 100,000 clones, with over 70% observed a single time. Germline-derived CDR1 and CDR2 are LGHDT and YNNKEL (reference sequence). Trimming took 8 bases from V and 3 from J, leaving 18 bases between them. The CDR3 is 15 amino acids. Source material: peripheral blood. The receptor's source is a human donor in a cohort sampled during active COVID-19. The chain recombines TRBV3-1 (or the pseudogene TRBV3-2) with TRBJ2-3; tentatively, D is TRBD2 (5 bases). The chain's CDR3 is CASASRGLATDTQYF. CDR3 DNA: TGTGCCAGCGCATCAAGAGGGCTAGCTACAGATACGCAGTATTTT.